This T cell receptor (beta chain) is from a study of molecular identifiers for immune sequencing clone quantification. CDR3 length: 14 residues. V was trimmed by 0 bases and J by 4 bases, leaving 9 bases between them. Per the germline V gene, CDR1 is SGDLS and CDR2 is YYNGEE. This clonotype was observed many times. Its matching antigen is unknown. Notes on the study in general: Reportedly, one cell's Jurkat TCR RNA was detected within one million naive CD8 cells. Whereas clones above 20 RNA copies held under 1% of naive-cell molecules, they held over 97% of effector molecules.

TCRdb called the PCR reads again in MiXCR, with one record for every CDR3 protein. The sample consists of about 320,000 distinct CDR3 sequences, roughly a quarter of them appearing once. The sequencing input was naive CD8+ T cells from blood, with Jurkat cell RNA spiked in. The subset was: FACS-sorted CD8+CD4-CCR7+CD45RA+ naive T cells. The V and J genes are TRBV9 and TRBJ2-3; tentative D call: TRBD2 (5 bases). The source is a human donor in good health. Some libraries in this study had Jurkat cell RNA spiked in. CDR3 DNA sequence: TGTGCCAGCAGCGTAGGAGGGAGTGCAGATACGCAGTATTTT. Translating it yields CASSVGGSADTQYF.